These 7 T cell receptor beta chains were sequenced from one sample in a study of blood T cell repertoires in COVID-19. TCRdb's copy holds only in-frame clones and misses some; the assay was immunoSEQ multiplex PCR. The table shows roughly 59,000 clones, with around 80% occurring only once. The sample taken for sequencing was peripheral blood. The receptor source for this set is a human donor in a cohort sampled during active COVID-19.

J is TRBJ2-1 and V is TRBV9; D gene unclear. The CDR3 loop spans 14 amino acids. Trimming cost V 0 bases and J 7 bases, with 11 bases left between them. Germline V gene data show CDR1 as SGDLS and CDR2 as YYNGEE. This CDR3 is CASSVGSRWNEQFF. The DNA for the CDR3 is TGTGCCAGCAGCGTAGGCTCCAGATGGAATGAGCAGTTCTTC.

This clone was counted a few times. This sequence joins TRBV18 and TRBJ2-1; no clear D gene. The CDR3 totals 13 residues. The V gene's germline CDR1 is KGHSH and CDR2 LQKENI. Trimming left V 2 bases short and J 7 bases short, with 9 bases between. The CDR3 here is CASSPDSLNEQFF. The DNA for the CDR3 is TGTGCCAGCTCACCAGATAGTTTAAATGAGCAGTTCTTC.

This chain joins TRBV11-2 and TRBJ1-2; D might be TRBD1 (5 bases). The CDR3 length is 16 residues. In germline, CDR1 is SGHAT, CDR2 FQNNGV. Between the trimmed V and J ends, which lost 1 base and 4 bases, there was a span of 16 bases. The CDR3: CASSLVPPRAIYGYTF. The CDR3 bases are TGTGCCAGCAGCTTAGTCCCCCCCAGGGCCATCTATGGCTACACCTTC.

The rearrangement uses TRBV6-2 or TRBV6-3 and TRBJ2-1, with TRBD1 matching over 10 bases. V shed 5 bases and J 4 bases; nucleotides not matched to a gene: 5. Germline V gives CDR1 MNHEY, CDR2 SVGEGT. This CDR3 is 15 amino acids long. CDR3 in amino acids: CASSRWTGGYNEQFF. CDR3 nucleotides: TGTGCCAGCAGTAGGTGGACAGGGGGATACAATGAGCAGTTCTTC.

The V gene is TRBV11-2, the J gene TRBJ1-2; 7 bases match TRBD1. Germline V gene data show CDR1 as SGHAT and CDR2 as FQNNGV. There are 14 residues in the CDR3. With V trimmed by 0 bases and J by 4 bases, 2 bases remained unmatched. Here the CDR3 reads CASSLDTGVYGYTF. For the CDR3, the DNA is TGTGCCAGCAGCTTAGACACAGGGGTCTATGGCTACACCTTC.

Regarding this clone: At one boundary the junction diverges from the germline segment, which might be a read error. CDR3 sequence: CASSLHGHNTEAFF. The DNA for the CDR3 is TGTGCCAGCAGTTTACACGGACACAACACCGAAGCTTTCTTT. The rearrangement joins TRBV28 to TRBJ1-1; maybe TRBD1 (5 bases). CDR3 length equals 14 residues. Germline CDR1 and CDR2: MDHEN and SYDVKM.

CDR3 sequence: CASSVGSQGLNTEAFF. The CDR3 DNA reads as TGTGCCAGCAGCGTAGGGAGTCAGGGCCTGAACACTGAAGCTTTCTTT. V usage is TRBV9 and J usage is TRBJ1-1, with D possibly being TRBD1 (5 bases). With 0 bases removed from V and 0 bases from J, the gap between germline ends came to 12 bases. CDR3 length equals 16 residues. Germline-derived CDR1 and CDR2 are SGDLS and YYNGEE.